Shown below are 16 T cell receptor beta chains from a single sample sequenced in a study of OX40 agonist ivuxolimab in advanced cancers. The table came from immunoSEQ multiplex PCR; TCRdb's copy has only in-frame clones and leaves some out. The sample has approximately 20,000 clones; roughly 80% are singletons. Material: CD4+ or CD8+ T cells sorted from blood, obtained in a trial of the OX40 agonist ivuxolimab. Receptors originate from an adult with an advanced solid tumor such as melanoma, head and neck, liver or kidney cancer.

The chain carries TRBV28 and TRBJ2-5; 8 nucleotides align to TRBD2. Gene TRBJ2-7 matches the end of the DNA better, so the J call may be wrong. CDR1 MDHEN and CDR2 SYDVKM come from the germline V gene. CDR3 length: 15 residues. CDR3 sequence (DNA): TGTGCCAGCAGTTCGGGGGGGGTCATCTCCTACGAGCAGTACTTC. This gives the protein CASSSGGVISYEQYF.

The rearrangement uses TRBV12-2 and TRBJ1-2. TRBV12-2 is a listed pseudogene. There are 11 residues in the CDR3. The CDR3 DNA sequence: TGTGCTCCACGAAAGACCTATGGCTACACCTTC. Amino acids: CAPRKTYGYTF.

This chain links TRBV9 with TRBJ2-5, with 8 bases matching TRBD2. Germline V gives CDR1 SGDLS, CDR2 YYNGEE. CDR3 length equals 13 residues. V lost 7 bases, J lost 5 bases, and 7 bases stayed unmatched. The CDR3: CASAGGGSETQYF. CDR3 coding DNA: TGTGCCAGCGCGGGGGGAGGGAGCGAGACCCAGTACTTC.

This chain connects TRBV28 to TRBJ2-1; TRBD2 is a possible D gene (7 bases). Germline V gene lookup returns CDR1 MDHEN and CDR2 SYDVKM. The CDR3 is 15 amino acids. Trimming cost V 6 bases and J 2 bases, with 14 bases left between them. The CDR3 protein is CASSRGGQTYNEQFF. DNA of the CDR3: TGTGCCAGCAGCCGCGGGGGCCAAACCTACAATGAGCAGTTCTTC.

This clone has just a few counts. The genes are TRBV27 and TRBJ1-1; 8 nucleotides match TRBD1. Germline trimming cut 6 bases from V and 8 bases from J; bases unmatched to any gene: 14. This CDR3 contains 15 residues. Germline-derived CDR1 and CDR2 are MNHEY and SMNVEV (reference sequence). CDR3 loop: CASSTRDRGPREAFF. In DNA, the CDR3 is TGTGCCAGCAGCACCCGCGACAGGGGCCCACGAGAAGCTTTCTTT.

This clone turned up a few times. The chain joins TRBV19 to TRBJ1-1; 10 bases are shared with TRBD1. J was trimmed by 6 bases and V by 9 bases; bases with no gene match: 10. This CDR3 is 14 amino acids long. The germline gives CDR1 LNHDA, CDR2 SQIVND (reference sequence). The CDR3 DNA reads TGTGCCAGCGAGGGGACAGGGGTTTTGGCTGAAGCTTTCTTT. Its protein product is CASEGTGVLAEAFF.

This clone was counted ten times or more. V gene TRBV6-1 combines with J gene TRBJ1-2; 7 bases fit TRBD1. The germline V gene has CDR1 MNHNS and CDR2 SASEGT. This CDR3 spans 15 amino acids. With 2 bases clipped from V and 3 bases from J, the junction kept 6 bases outside the gene matches. The CDR3 protein is CASSERVRGDYGYTF. The CDR3 DNA reads as TGTGCCAGCAGTGAAAGGGTCAGGGGGGACTATGGCTACACCTTC.

V and J are TRBV14 and TRBJ2-3; TRBD1 is a possible D gene (6 bases). The length of the CDR3 is 14 residues. With 4 bases removed from V and 4 bases from J, the gap between germline ends came to 12 bases. CDR1 and CDR2 (germline): SGHDN, FVKESK. This CDR3 reads CASSPPDRPDTQYF. Written as DNA, the CDR3 is TGTGCCAGCAGCCCCCCCGACAGGCCAGATACGCAGTATTTT.

There are a few counts of this clone. The chain is built from TRBV6-4 and TRBJ2-1; tentative D call: TRBD1 (5 bases). The CDR3 consists of 14 residues. Trimming cost V 6 bases and J 10 bases, with 19 bases left between them. CDR1 and CDR2 (germline): MRHNA, SNTAGT. CDR3 in amino acids: CASRSISGPGEQFF. In DNA form, the CDR3 reads TGTGCCAGCAGAAGCATCTCTGGGCCAGGGGAGCAGTTCTTC.

The J gene is TRBJ2-1, the V gene TRBV11-2; no firm D call. Trimming took 2 bases from V and 0 from J, leaving 8 bases between them. This CDR3 contains 15 residues. Germline V gene data show CDR1 as SGHAT and CDR2 as FQNNGV. CDR3 nucleotides: TGTGCCAGCAGCTTAAGGCGGATCTCCTACAATGAGCAGTTCTTC. The encoded protein is CASSLRRISYNEQFF.

This chain uses TRBV27 with TRBJ2-5, with a weak D call TRBD1 (5 bases). Germline CDR1 MNHEY, CDR2 SMNVEV (reference sequence). The CDR3 spans 14 residues. V gave up 0 bases and J gave up 2 bases, with 7 bases separating them. This chain's CDR3 is CASSLSTAQETQYF. CDR3 coding DNA: TGTGCCAGCAGTTTATCGACAGCACAAGAGACCCAGTACTTC.

V is TRBV11-1 and J is TRBJ2-1; 8 bases fit TRBD2. The V and J ends lost 3 bases and 5 bases, in that order; junction bases with no gene match: 9. The CDR3 consists of 16 residues. Germline CDR1 and CDR2: SGHAT and FQDESV (reference sequence). The DNA for the CDR3 is TGTGCCAGCAGCTTTCAGCGGGAGCGGCTCAACAATGAGCAGTTCTTC. It specifies CASSFQRERLNNEQFF.

The rearrangement links TRBV27 to TRBJ2-7; 11 bases agree with TRBD1. This CDR3 has 15 amino acids. Trimming removed 8 bases from V and 7 bases from J; junction bases left unmatched: 13. Germline values: CDR1 MNHEY, CDR2 SMNVEV (reference sequence). CDR3 nucleotide sequence: TGTGCCAGCGGACAACTTGGACAGGGGGCGGATGAGCAGTACTTC. It is translated as CASGQLGQGADEQYF.

This chain connects TRBV6-5 to TRBJ2-2, with D possibly being TRBD1 (5 bases). Germline V CDR1 and CDR2: MNHEY, SVGAGI. Trimming stripped 6 bases from V and 1 base from J, with 9 bases between. This CDR3 contains 14 residues. The CDR3 here is CASSPGQNTGELFF. CDR3 bases: TGTGCCAGCAGCCCTGGACAGAACACCGGGGAGCTGTTTTTT.

This clone came up a few times. The chain couples TRBV6-5 to TRBJ2-7, with 7 bases lining up with TRBD1. The germline CDR1 and CDR2 sequences are MNHEY and SVGAGI. The CDR3 covers 13 residues. Losses at the gene ends were 10 bases for V and 3 bases for J; bases not matched to a gene: 9. The CDR3 spells CATETGSYYEQYF. The CDR3 nucleotides are TGTGCCACCGAGACAGGGTCGTACTACGAGCAGTACTTC.

The chain combines TRBV9 with TRBJ2-1, with D unresolved. CDR1 and CDR2 from the germline V gene are SGDLS and YYNGEE. The CDR3 is 11 amino acids. Trimming stripped 0 bases from V and 8 bases from J, with 3 bases between. CDR3 sequence (DNA): TGTGCCAGCAGCGTAGGATATGAGCAGTTCTTC. Protein sequence: CASSVGYEQFF.